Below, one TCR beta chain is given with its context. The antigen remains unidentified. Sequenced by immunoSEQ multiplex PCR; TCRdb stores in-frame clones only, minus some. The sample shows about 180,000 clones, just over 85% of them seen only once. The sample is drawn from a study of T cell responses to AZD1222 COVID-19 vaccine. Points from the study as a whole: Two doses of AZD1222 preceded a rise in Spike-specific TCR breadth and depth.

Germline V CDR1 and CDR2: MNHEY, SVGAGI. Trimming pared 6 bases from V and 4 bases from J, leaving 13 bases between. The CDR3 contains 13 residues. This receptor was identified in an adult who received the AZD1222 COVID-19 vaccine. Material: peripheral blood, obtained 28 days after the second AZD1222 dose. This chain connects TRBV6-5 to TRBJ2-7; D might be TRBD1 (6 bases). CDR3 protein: CASRTGQIYEQYF. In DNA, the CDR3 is TGTGCCAGCAGGACCGGACAGATATACGAGCAGTACTTC.